Listed below are T cell receptor beta chains from one sample, sequenced in a study of blood T cell repertoires in COVID-19. Some clones are missing from TCRdb's copy, which holds only in-frame ones; the method was immunoSEQ multiplex PCR. In the table there are some 300,000 clones, nearly 90% of which are singletons. Sequences were obtained from PBMCs or T cells enriched from blood (not recorded which). The receptors stem from a woman aged 30 to 39 who had recovered from COVID-19. Both conserved end residues are trimmed from each CDR3.

CDR3 length	V gene	J gene	CDR3 protein
16	TRBV5-4	TRBJ2-7	ASSGGGGGGDVSGEQY
14	TRBV6-5	TRBJ2-7	ASSYRRLAGEDEQY
14	TRBV5-1	TRBJ1-4	ASSLPHSATNEKLF
12	TRBV11-2	TRBJ2-7	ASSLVAGDTEQY
15	TRBV4-1	TRBJ2-2	ASSQETGGSITGELF
10	TRBV5-1	TRBJ2-7	ASSSQGSEQY
14	TRBV7-2	TRBJ2-1	ASSRTGLSSYNEQF
13	TRBV15	TRBJ2-7	ATSRDPGGGNEQY
9	TRBV19	TRBJ2-4	ASYFGSIQY
11	TRBV2	TRBJ1-1	ASSVRRITEAF
16	TRBV15	TRBJ2-3	ATSRQFKRGMGADTQY